This passage covers 20 T cell receptor beta chains from one sample sequenced in a study of T-cell reconstitution after alpha-beta-depleted transplantation in children. Preparation of the TCRbeta library involved a method that used unique molecular identifiers. A single record per CDR3 protein comes from TCRdb applying MiXCR to the PCR reads. Of 75,000 to 80,000 distinct CDR3 sequences in the sample, around 18% were seen once. The specimen was PBMCs, mostly from graft donor cells, collected 360 days after TCRalphabeta/CD19-depleted stem cell transplant. All receptors derive from a male patient aged 2-15 years who had a stem cell transplant for acute lymphoblastic leukemia, so the T cells may come from the graft donor.

Details on this clonotype: Here the CDR3 omits its conserved ending phenylalanine or tryptophan, so a read error is the likely source. The chain combines TRBV5-1 with TRBJ1-1; D might be TRBD1 (6 bases). V was cut by 0 bases and J by 5 bases, with 11 bases left in between. The CDR3 is 14 amino acids. CDR1 and CDR2 from the germline V gene are SGHRS and YFSETQ. This CDR3 is CASSLVQGSTEAFL. DNA of the CDR3: TGCGCCAGCAGCTTGGTTCAGGGGTCGACTGAAGCTTTCCTT.

This clonotype was picked up many times. The CDR3 spells CASSSGQGRFYNEQFF. The CDR3 DNA sequence: TGTGCCAGCAGTTCCGGACAGGGGCGATTTTACAATGAGCAGTTCTTC. The V call is TRBV12-3 or TRBV12-4, the J call TRBJ2-1, with 9 bases lining up with TRBD1. The CDR3 extends over 16 amino acids. Trimming took 4 bases from V and 4 from J; bases not matched to a gene: 8.

In its sample, this clonotype was seen many times. The rearrangement uses TRBV5-1 and TRBJ1-1; 7 positions agree with TRBD1. The trim removed 0 bases at V and 0 bases at J, leaving 5 bases unmatched. The CDR3 extends over 16 amino acids. The germline V gene encodes CDR1 SGHRS and CDR2 YFSETQ. The CDR3 reads CASSLGQGALNTEAFF. DNA of the CDR3: TGCGCCAGCAGCTTGGGACAGGGAGCTTTGAACACTGAAGCTTTCTTT.

This clonotype is medium-sized in the sample. The chain uses TRBV24-1 and TRBJ2-4, with TRBD1 matching over 7 bases. This CDR3 comprises 18 residues. Losses at the gene ends were 2 bases for V and 8 bases for J; bases not matched to a gene: 17. Germline lookup yields CDR1 KGHDR and CDR2 SFDVKD. CDR3 DNA: TGTGCCACCAGTGATTGCCCCCCTCGAGGGGGCAACAAGCACATTCAGTACTTC. This codes for CATSDCPPRGGNKHIQYF.

The V and J genes are TRBV30 and TRBJ2-3, with D possibly being TRBD2 (7 bases). V was trimmed by 4 bases and J by 1 base, leaving 12 bases between them. CDR3 length equals 14 residues. Germline V gene lookup returns CDR1 GTSNPN and CDR2 SVGIG (reference sequence). CDR3 sequence: CAWNRRGRTDTQYF. The CDR3 bases are TGTGCCTGGAACAGGCGGGGGCGCACAGATACGCAGTATTTT.

This clonotype was seen a handful of times. V usage is TRBV7-9 and J usage is TRBJ1-2, with a weak D call TRBD1 (6 bases). The CDR3 is made up of 13 amino acids. Per germline, CDR1 SEHNR and CDR2 FQNEAQ (reference sequence). Trimming removed 2 bases from V and 5 bases from J, with 9 bases in between. CDR3 amino acids: CASSLNRVYGYTF. CDR3 DNA sequence: TGTGCCAGCAGCTTAAACAGGGTGTATGGCTACACCTTC. The complete variable domain, with remaining parts taken from reference TRBV7-9 and TRBJ1-2, reads DTGVSQNPRHKITKRGQNVTFRCDPISEHNRLYWYRQTLGQGPEFLTYFQNEAQLEKSRLLSDRFSAERPKGSFSTLEIQRTEQGDSAMYLCASSLNRVYGYTFGSGTRLTVV.

V is TRBV12-3 or TRBV12-4 and J is TRBJ2-2; possible D gene TRBD1, 6 bases. The CDR3 length is 15 residues. The V end was cut by 3 bases, the J end by 1 base, with 9 bases between. CDR3 DNA: TGTGCCAGCAGTTTCAACAGGGTGAACACCGGGGAGCTGTTTTTT. It is translated as CASSFNRVNTGELFF.

This clonotype appeared many times. The chain couples TRBV12-3 or TRBV12-4 to TRBJ2-7; D is uncertain. The CDR3 length is 13 residues. Deletions cut 5 bases from V and 8 bases from J, with 16 bases between. The CDR3 protein is CASSPRSLGQQYF. CDR3 nucleotides: TGTGCCAGCAGTCCGAGGTCCCTAGGACAGCAGTACTTC.

This clonotype was detected a few times. The rearrangement uses TRBV6-2 or TRBV6-3 and TRBJ2-7; 12 positions match TRBD2. Germline V gene data show CDR1 as MNHEY and CDR2 as SVGEGT. With V trimmed by 4 bases and J by 2 bases, 9 bases remained unmatched. This CDR3 has 17 amino acids. This CDR3 reads CASSLGAGLAGTYEQYF. CDR3 bases: TGTGCCAGCAGTTTAGGGGCCGGACTAGCGGGGACCTACGAGCAGTACTTC.

The V and J genes are TRBV24-1 and TRBJ2-6; 9 bases line up with TRBD1. Trimming at V came to 7 bases and at J to 3 bases, leaving 6 bases not matched to a gene. The CDR3 length is 16 residues. Germline lookup yields CDR1 KGHDR and CDR2 SFDVKD. The CDR3 DNA follows: TGTGCCACCAGCAACAGGGGGCAGTTTGGGGCCAACGTCCTGACTTTC. This codes for CATSNRGQFGANVLTF.

At least ten counts were recorded for this clonotype. The gene calls are TRBV5-6 and TRBJ1-4; the D gene is possibly TRBD1 (5 bases). Germline assignment: CDR1 SGHDT and CDR2 YYEEEE. The CDR3 covers 15 residues. V gave up 2 bases and J gave up 5 bases, with 13 bases separating them. The CDR3 region is CASSLIGQPNEKLFF. Written as DNA, the CDR3 is TGTGCCAGCAGCTTAATCGGACAACCGAATGAAAAACTGTTTTTT.

This clonotype has ten or more counts. The V and J genes are TRBV10-3 and TRBJ2-3, with 8 nucleotides matching TRBD1. CDR1 is ENHRY and CDR2 is SYGVKD in the germline V gene. The V segment lost 6 bases and the J segment 15 bases; nucleotides outside the gene matches: 5. This CDR3 contains 10 residues. CDR3: CAISGQGPYF. The DNA of the CDR3 is TGTGCCATCAGCGGACAGGGCCCCTATTTT.

This clonotype has at least ten counts. The CDR3 sequence: CASSSRGVAGDAGELFF. The DNA of the CDR3 is TGTGCCAGCAGCTCCCGAGGGGTAGCGGGAGACGCCGGGGAGCTGTTTTTT. The chain employs TRBV4-2 and TRBJ2-2, with TRBD2 identical over 9 bases. V lost 5 bases to trimming and J lost 6 bases; unmatched junction nucleotides: 13. There are 17 residues in the CDR3. CDR1 is LGHNA, CDR2 YNFKEQ, per germline.

This clonotype was counted only a few times. The chain has TRBV19 and TRBJ1-1; D possibly corresponds to TRBD1 (6 bases). The CDR3 extends over 14 amino acids. CDR1 and CDR2 (germline): LNHDA, SQIVND (reference sequence). Trimming left V 5 bases short and J 1 base short, with 11 bases between. The CDR3 region has the DNA TGTGCCAGTAGTGCATGGACAGCGAACACTGAAGCTTTCTTT. It specifies CASSAWTANTEAFF.

The genes are TRBV10-2 and TRBJ2-1; a possible D gene is TRBD2 (5 bases). From germline, CDR1 is WSHSY and CDR2 SAAADI. The ends were cut back, 10 bases at V and 0 bases at J, with 19 bases in the middle. The CDR3 loop spans 16 amino acids. Here the CDR3 reads CAIGTRSLSSYNEQFF. In DNA, the CDR3 is TGCGCCATCGGAACTAGGTCCCTAAGCTCCTACAATGAGCAGTTCTTC.

This sequence joins TRBV5-1 and TRBJ2-4, with D possibly being TRBD1 (8 bases). Trimming cost V 1 base and J 8 bases, with 13 bases left between them. The CDR3 has 14 amino acids. In germline, CDR1 is SGHRS, CDR2 YFSETQ. This CDR3 is CASSLRTGRDIQYF. The CDR3 DNA reads as TGCGCCAGCAGCTTGAGGACAGGGAGGGACATTCAGTACTTC.

This clonotype was picked up one time. The germline gene is not matched at one end of the junction; a read error may be the cause. The chain joins TRBV4-1 to TRBJ2-1, with D unresolved. CDR3 length: 17 amino acids. Germline V lookup: CDR1 MGHRA, CDR2 YSYEKL. The CDR3 spells CASGQPPRADSYNEQFF. The CDR3 DNA is TGCGCCAGCGGCCAACCGCCTCGGGCCGATTCCTACAATGAGCAGTTCTTC.

This clonotype was found many times. At one end the junction does not follow the germline gene, possibly because of a read error. J is TRBJ2-1 and V is TRBV7-7; 9 bases are a match to TRBD2. The CDR3 extends over 14 amino acids. Germline V gene lookup returns CDR1 SSHAT and CDR2 FNYEAQ (reference sequence). The CDR3 is CASSSSTSGNEQFF. CDR3 nucleotides: TGTGCTAGCAGCTCCTCGACTAGCGGCAATGAGCAGTTCTTC. Based on the CDR3 plus reference TRBV7-7 and TRBJ2-1, the full variable domain is GAGVSQSPRYKVTKRGQDVTLRCDPISSHATLYWYQQALGQGPEFLTYFNYEAQPDKSGLPSDRFSAERPEGSISTLTIQRTEQRDSAMYRCASSSSTSGNEQFFGPGTRLTVL.

This rearrangement joins TRBV5-1 to TRBJ2-5; TRBD1 matches at 7 bases. V gave up 5 bases and J gave up 2 bases; unmatched junction bases: 0. The CDR3 is made up of 12 amino acids. Germline values: CDR1 SGHRS, CDR2 YFSETQ. This CDR3 is CASRQGQETQYF. DNA of the CDR3: TGCGCCAGCAGACAGGGGCAAGAGACCCAGTACTTC.

This clonotype was observed a few times. The rearrangement uses TRBV28 and TRBJ2-7, with 7 bases matching TRBD1. V was pared by 6 bases and J by 4 bases, with 18 bases of the junction left unmatched. CDR1 is MDHEN and CDR2 is SYDVKM in the germline V gene. The CDR3 has 17 amino acids. The CDR3 sequence is CASSQERRFDRAYEQYF. In DNA, the CDR3 is TGTGCCAGCAGCCAAGAGAGGCGGTTTGACAGGGCTTACGAGCAGTACTTC.